This T cell receptor (beta chain) was profiled in a study of OX40 agonist ivuxolimab in advanced cancers. Whole-study context: Partial responses were achieved by three patients, of whom one had hepatocellular carcinoma and two had cutaneous melanoma.

V was pared by 9 bases and J by 6 bases, with 11 bases of the junction left unmatched. Per germline, CDR1 ENHRY and CDR2 SYGVKD. The length of the CDR3 is 15 residues. This clone was recorded once. The table came from immunoSEQ multiplex PCR; TCRdb's copy has only in-frame clones and leaves some out. The sample contains just under 85,000 clones, about 80% of which appear only once. The TCR sequence derives from an adult with an advanced solid tumor such as melanoma, head and neck, liver or kidney cancer. Sample: CD4+ or CD8+ T cells sorted from blood, taken in a trial of the OX40 agonist ivuxolimab. J is TRBJ2-1 and V is TRBV10-3; 10 bases match TRBD1. CDR3 protein: CAIQPGTGVSNEQFF. The CDR3 DNA follows: TGTGCCATTCAACCTGGGACAGGGGTTTCCAATGAGCAGTTCTTC.